The sequence of this T cell receptor (beta chain) was determined in a study of blood T cell repertoires in COVID-19. Study-wide background: From the United States, Italy and Spain came samples of acute and convalescent COVID-19. Nucleic acid was either cDNA or gDNA, and it came from T cells, B-cell-depleted T cells, or PBMCs.

Germline trimming cut 3 bases from V and 13 bases from J; bases unmatched to any gene: 7. The CDR3 has 15 residues. Germline loops: CDR1 SGHTA, CDR2 FQGNSA. Measured with immunoSEQ multiplex PCR; TCRdb has only the in-frame clones, and not every one. Of roughly 60,000 clones in the sample, 78% were seen once. In its sample, this clone was seen once. The V gene is TRBV7-2, the J gene TRBJ1-6, with 12 bases identical to TRBD1. Sequenced sample: peripheral blood. The TCR originated in a human donor in a cohort sampled during active COVID-19. CDR3 in amino acids: CASSFSGTGGKPLHF. The CDR3 DNA is TGTGCCAGCAGCTTCTCCGGGACAGGGGGCAAGCCCCTCCACTTT.